One sample yielded the 14 T cell receptor beta chains listed below, sequenced in a study of control samples from healthy donors and cancer patients. Clones were read by immunoSEQ multiplex PCR, and TCRdb kept only the in-frame ones, dropping some. This sample has roughly 92,000 clones, with roughly nine tenths found just once. Sequenced: blood. The source is a woman aged 55-70 years in good health.

This clone was picked up a small number of times. The chain combines TRBV25-1 with TRBJ1-6; 9 bases fit TRBD1. V was clipped by 1 base and J by 10 bases; unmatched bases: 5. This CDR3 spans 15 amino acids. Looked up from germline, CDR1 is MGHDK and CDR2 is SYGVNS. The CDR3 spells CASSEFGTGSSPLHF. The CDR3 nucleotides are TGTGCCAGCAGTGAATTCGGGACAGGGAGCTCACCCCTCCACTTT.

The chain is built from TRBV30 and TRBJ1-5; D might be TRBD1 (5 bases). Trimming removed 5 bases at V and 3 bases at J, with 11 bases between. This CDR3 region has 13 residues. Germline assignment: CDR1 GTSNPN and CDR2 SVGIG (reference sequence). In DNA, the CDR3 is TGTGCCTGGGGAACAGGCGCCAATCAGCCCCAGCATTTT. Amino acids: CAWGTGANQPQHF. The entire variable domain, with the rest obtained from reference TRBV30 and TRBJ1-5, is as follows: SQTIHQWPATLVQPVGSPLSLECTVEGTSNPNLYWYRQAAGRGLQLLFYSVGIGQISSEVPQNLSASRPQDRQFILSSKKLLLSDSGFYLCAWGTGANQPQHFGDGTRLSIL.

The V and J genes are TRBV11-3 and TRBJ1-2; perhaps TRBD1 as D (5 bases). Germline V gene sequence: CDR1 SGHNT, CDR2 YENEEA. The germline V and J ends were trimmed by 0 bases and 14 bases, with 10 bases remaining between them. This CDR3 spans 11 amino acids. CDR3 sequence: CASSLEGRTTF. CDR3 nucleotide sequence: TGTGCCAGCAGCTTAGAAGGCAGGACAACCTTC.

The chain employs TRBV27 and TRBJ1-2, with 8 bases identical to TRBD1. The CDR3 runs to 14 residues. Germline V CDR1 and CDR2: MNHEY, SMNVEV (reference sequence). J gave up 4 bases and V 3 bases, and 4 bases lay outside the gene matches. For the CDR3, the DNA is TGTGCCAGCAGTTTTGGGACAGGCACCTATGGCTACACCTTC. As protein: CASSFGTGTYGYTF.

This rearrangement joins TRBV6-4 to TRBJ2-1; D is possibly TRBD1 or TRBD2 (7 bases each). Germline loops: CDR1 MRHNA, CDR2 SNTAGT. The CDR3 consists of 12 residues. V was shortened by 6 bases and J by 7 bases, with 10 bases between the two germline ends. The CDR3 nucleotides are TGTGCCAGCAGCCAGGGGGGGAATGAGCAGTTCTTC. Residues: CASSQGGNEQFF.

The V gene is TRBV11-2, the J gene TRBJ1-2; perhaps TRBD1 as D (6 bases). The V and J ends lost 2 bases and 6 bases respectively, with 13 bases between them. This CDR3 has 14 residues. CDR1 is SGHAT and CDR2 is FQNNGV in the germline V gene. The CDR3, as DNA: TGTGCCAGCAGCTTACTTACAGGGATTGATGGCTACACCTTC. It encodes CASSLLTGIDGYTF.

In nucleotides, the CDR3 is TGTGCCAGCAGTACGCGCGTCTCTGGAAACACCATATATTTT. Residues: CASSTRVSGNTIYF. The J gene is TRBJ1-3, the V gene TRBV6-5; D is ambiguous. The ends were cut back, 5 bases at V and 0 bases at J, with 8 bases in the middle. This CDR3 spans 14 amino acids. Germline assignment: CDR1 MNHEY and CDR2 SVGAGI.

The chain employs TRBV19 and TRBJ2-7; D is ambiguous. The CDR3 contains 16 residues. The germline V and J ends were trimmed by 7 bases and 2 bases, with 21 bases remaining between them. Germline-derived CDR1 and CDR2 are LNHDA and SQIVND (reference sequence). CDR3 bases: TGTGCCAGTAAAAACCTACACTCCAGTTATACCTACGAGCAGTACTTC. Translation: CASKNLHSSYTYEQYF.

Comment on this clone: A junction boundary mismatches the germline segment, possibly from a read error. This chain connects TRBV9 to TRBJ1-3, with 9 bases matching TRBD1. CDR3 length: 15 amino acids. CDR1 and CDR2 from the germline V gene are SGDLS and YYNGEE. In DNA form, the CDR3 reads TGTGCCAGCAGTATGGGGGACTATACCGGGACAGGGATTATTTTT. Its protein product is CASSMGDYTGTGIIF.

This clone came up once. The J gene is TRBJ1-2, the V gene TRBV30; 7 bases align to TRBD1. Germline assignment: CDR1 GTSNPN and CDR2 SVGIG (reference sequence). The CDR3 runs 13 residues. The J segment lost 8 bases and the V segment lost 0 bases, leaving 6 bases of the junction unmatched. In nucleotides, the CDR3 is TGTGCCTGGAGTGTGGACAGGCCTGGAGGCTACACCTTC. Amino acids: CAWSVDRPGGYTF.

To note about this clone: At one boundary the junction diverges from the germline segment, which might be a read error. The rearrangement uses TRBV5-1 and TRBJ2-1; D tentatively fits TRBD1 or TRBD2 (6 bases each). This CDR3 region has 15 residues. Germline V gene lookup returns CDR1 SGHRS and CDR2 YFSETQ. The CDR3 DNA follows: TGCGCCAGCAACTTGGGGGGCCGCGGCTACAATGAGCAGTTCTTC. Translating it yields CASNLGGRGYNEQFF. Using reference TRBV5-1 and TRBJ2-1 for the parts outside the CDR3, the full variable domain is KAGVTQTPRYLIKTRGQQVTLSCSPISGHRSVSWYQQTPGQGLQFLFEYFSETQRNKGNFPGRFSGRQFSNSRSEMNVSTLELGDSALYLCASNLGGRGYNEQFFGPGTRLTVL.

This chain links TRBV30 with TRBJ2-3; D might be TRBD1 (6 bases). The CDR3 totals 14 residues. V lost 1 base and J lost 2, with 10 bases in between. In germline, CDR1 is GTSNPN, CDR2 SVGIG (reference sequence). CDR3 sequence reads: CAWSDGQNTDTQYF. The CDR3 coding sequence is TGTGCCTGGAGTGACGGACAGAACACAGATACGCAGTATTTT.

The chain uses TRBV14 and TRBJ1-1; D is unresolved. Trimming cost V 0 bases and J 5 bases, with 10 bases left between them. The CDR3 covers 14 residues. The V gene's germline CDR1 is SGHDN and CDR2 FVKESK. The DNA of the CDR3 is TGTGCCAGCAGCCAAGAAGATCAAGGGACTGAAGCTTTCTTT. Translated, it gives CASSQEDQGTEAFF.

Only one count was recorded for this clone. V gene TRBV7-8 combines with J gene TRBJ2-7; 10 bases are shared with TRBD2. Trimming removed 1 base from V and 1 base from J; junction bases left unmatched: 1. Germline V CDR1 and CDR2: SGHVS, FQNEAQ. The CDR3 is made up of 15 amino acids. This CDR3 reads CASSLGTSGSYEQYF. CDR3 DNA sequence: TGTGCCAGCAGCTTAGGGACTAGCGGTTCCTACGAGCAGTACTTC.